This T cell receptor (beta chain) comes out of a study of read filtering for tumor transcriptome and immune sequencing. Study-level information: Patients were approximately 18 male and some 15 female, mean age 65.9 years, range about 45 to 85. 8 or 9 patients were R-ISS I, more than 15 were R-ISS II, more than five were R-ISS III. DNase treatment preceded whole-transcriptome library preparation.

V dropped 4 bases and J dropped 8; count of bases not matched to a gene: 6. CDR3 length: 13 amino acids. Germline values: CDR1 SGHNT, CDR2 YYREEE (reference sequence). This clonotype has at least ten counts. The library was built from 400 to 500 ng RNA with molecular barcoded adaptors for alpha/delta and beta/gamma chains. A single record per CDR3 protein comes from TCRdb applying MiXCR to the reads. Of approximately 62,000 distinct CDR3 sequences in the sample, around 19% were seen once. The chain carries TRBV5-4 and TRBJ2-1; TRBD1 matches at 7 bases. This TCR derives from a donor at least 40 years old with multiple myeloma. Material for sequencing was a population of CD138-negative cells sorted from bone marrow. The CDR3 sequence is CASSQTGRDEQFF. DNA for the CDR3: TGTGCCAGCAGCCAGACAGGGCGCGATGAGCAGTTCTTC.